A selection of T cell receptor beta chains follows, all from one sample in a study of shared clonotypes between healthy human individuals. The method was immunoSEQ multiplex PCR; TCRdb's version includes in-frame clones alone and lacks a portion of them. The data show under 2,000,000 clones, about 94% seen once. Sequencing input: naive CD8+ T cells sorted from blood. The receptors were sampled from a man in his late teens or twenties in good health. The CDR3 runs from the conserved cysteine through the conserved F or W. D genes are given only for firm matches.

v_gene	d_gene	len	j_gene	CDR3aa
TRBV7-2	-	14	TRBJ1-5	CASSSSFSNQPQHF
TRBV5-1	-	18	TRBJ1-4	CASSLEGFQRGLEKKLFF
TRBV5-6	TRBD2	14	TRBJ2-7	CASSHTSETYEQYF
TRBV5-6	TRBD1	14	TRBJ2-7	CASSEDRGPYEQYF
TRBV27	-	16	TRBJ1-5	CASSSRVQPLGQPQHF
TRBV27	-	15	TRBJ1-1	CASSLYEGSATEAFF
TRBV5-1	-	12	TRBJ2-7	CASRDSSYEQYF
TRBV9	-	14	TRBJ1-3	CASSADNSGNTIYF
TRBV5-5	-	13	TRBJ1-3	CASSLETLNTIYF
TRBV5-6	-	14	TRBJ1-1	CASSIGGGNTEAFF
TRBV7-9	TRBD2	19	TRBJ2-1	CASSLGLAGALSGTYEQFF
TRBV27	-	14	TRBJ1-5	CASSLKRGNQPQHF
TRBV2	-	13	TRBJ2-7	CASSGPSSYEQYF
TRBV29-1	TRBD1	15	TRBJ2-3	CSVEAGTASTDTQYF
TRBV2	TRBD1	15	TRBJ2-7	CASSEGQGRTYEQYF
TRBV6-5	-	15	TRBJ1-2	CASSYSEGVNYGYTF
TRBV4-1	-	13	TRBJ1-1	CASSLALGTEAFF
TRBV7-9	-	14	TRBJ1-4	CASSPLGTREKLFF
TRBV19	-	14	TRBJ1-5	CASSPAGGNQPQHF
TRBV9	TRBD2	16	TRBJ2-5	CASSVGGGRLQETQYF
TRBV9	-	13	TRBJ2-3	CASSVEVTDTQYF
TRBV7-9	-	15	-	CASSTGSRSPYEQYF
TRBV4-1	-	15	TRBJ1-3	CASSHDGTSGNTIYF
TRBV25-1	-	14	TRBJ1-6	CASFRTGSNSPLHF
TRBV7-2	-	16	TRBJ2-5	CASSLVQWRAQETQYF
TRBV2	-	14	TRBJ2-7	CASSPDSTSYEQYF
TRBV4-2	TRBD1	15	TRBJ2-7	CASSQELWDSYEQYF
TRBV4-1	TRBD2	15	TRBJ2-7	CASSLSGTGFYEQYF
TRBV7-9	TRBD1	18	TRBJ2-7	CASSPRRDRSVSSYEQYF
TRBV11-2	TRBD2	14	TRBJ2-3	CASSFSGGTDTQYF
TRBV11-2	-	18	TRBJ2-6	CASSPNSVKFSGANVLTF
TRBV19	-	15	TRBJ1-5	CASSLVSFSNQPQHF
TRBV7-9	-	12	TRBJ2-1	CSQRPEDNEQFF
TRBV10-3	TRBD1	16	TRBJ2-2	CAIRDPGQGNTGELFF
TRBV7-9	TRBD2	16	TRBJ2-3	CASSPLAGGHPDTQYF
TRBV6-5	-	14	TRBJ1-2	CASSYSGWDGGYTF
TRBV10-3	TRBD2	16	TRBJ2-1	CATGLAATGPYNEQFF
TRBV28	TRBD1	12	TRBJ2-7	CASSLYTGEGYF
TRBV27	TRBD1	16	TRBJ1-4	CASSLRFSGGNEKLFF
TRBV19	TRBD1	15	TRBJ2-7	CASSIDAGTGYEQYF
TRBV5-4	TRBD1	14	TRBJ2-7	CASSDRDRDYEQYF